This is a list of T cell receptor beta chains from one sample in a study of T cell responses to AZD1222 COVID-19 vaccine. Sequencing used immunoSEQ multiplex PCR; TCRdb keeps in-frame clones, though not all of them. The sample yields about 160,000 clones, approximately 91% seen once. Sequenced here: peripheral blood, sampled on day 0 of AZD1222 vaccination. The receptors originated from an adult in good health. Each CDR3 is given with its conserved first and last residue. Fields, in order: V gene, J gene, D gene, CDR3 protein. The D gene is left open where the match is weak.

TRBV7-5	TRBJ2-7	-	CARSPSVYEQYF
TRBV25-1	TRBJ2-5	-	CASSELSGPMGETQYF
TRBV2	TRBJ2-4	-	CASSLSVAKNIQYF
TRBV12-3/TRBV12-4	TRBJ2-1	-	CASSLGDLISFF
TRBV2	TRBJ2-7	TRBD1	CASSETGQMTDF
TRBV5-6	TRBJ1-2	TRBD1	CASSQDRGPGYTF
TRBV4-3	TRBJ2-1	TRBD2	CASSQGGLDDEQFF
TRBV5-1	TRBJ2-5	-	CASRRGSEETQYF
TRBV28	TRBJ2-7	-	CASSLSPAVTYEQYF
TRBV4-1	TRBJ1-1	-	CASSREENTEAFF
TRBV9	TRBJ1-6	TRBD1	CASSERQGTSLHF
TRBV9	TRBJ2-5	-	CASSVRAGQQETQYF
TRBV3-1/TRBV3-2	TRBJ2-1	-	CASSQDLAGRSNEQFF
TRBV6-2/TRBV6-3	TRBJ2-7	TRBD1	CASSLQGNWDEQYF
TRBV6-1	TRBJ2-7	-	CASSETGRIEQYF
TRBV29-1	TRBJ2-2	TRBD2	CSVGNLAERSGELFF
TRBV6-6	TRBJ1-1	-	CASSLTEKNTEAFF
TRBV7-9	TRBJ2-5	TRBD2	CASSLGGRGRQETQYF
TRBV27	TRBJ1-2	-	CASSFQLGYGYTF
TRBV2	TRBJ2-6	-	CASVREPSGANVLTF
TRBV6-1	TRBJ2-1	-	CASSEVHWANEQFF
TRBV29-1	TRBJ2-3	-	CSVRDPIGTDTQYF
TRBV29-1	TRBJ1-1	-	CSVEGRMNTEAFF
TRBV7-7	TRBJ2-5	-	CASSLGPGGEETQYF
TRBV4-1	TRBJ1-4	TRBD1	CASSPRQGSRGEKLFF
TRBV19	TRBJ2-7	-	CASSIMEGPYEQYF
TRBV4-1	TRBJ1-2	TRBD1	CASSHVTDRANGYTF
TRBV5-5	TRBJ2-7	TRBD1	CASSRYRGDYEQYF
TRBV27	TRBJ2-3	-	CASSLYSRESADTQYF
TRBV28	TRBJ2-7	TRBD2	CASMGTSVQSRPWEQYF
TRBV7-9	TRBJ1-5	-	CASSPAASNQPQHF
TRBV5-4	TRBJ1-6	-	CASSLDRGVESPLHF
TRBV9	TRBJ1-5	-	CASSVVGSYGQPQHF
TRBV12-3/TRBV12-4	TRBJ2-3	-	CASSLASGGTQYF
TRBV7-8	TRBJ2-1	TRBD2	CASSLVLAGAGNEQFF
TRBV10-2	TRBJ1-6	TRBD1	CASSEQGVSPLHF
TRBV7-3	TRBJ2-2	TRBD2	CASSLGLAGGTGELFF